The sequence of this TCR beta chain was determined in a study of shared clonotypes between healthy human individuals. Study-wide results and limits: The donor pool, a small one, limited the genetic and exposure-history diversity represented.

On this clone itself: The antigen remains unidentified.

Some clones are missing from TCRdb's copy, which holds only in-frame ones; the method was immunoSEQ multiplex PCR. Of a few hundred thousand clones listed, roughly 79% are singletons. CDR1 and CDR2 from the germline V gene are SGHAT and FQNNGV. V lost 5 bases, J lost 1 base, and 12 bases lay in between. CDR3 length: 15 residues. The sample taken for sequencing was PBMCs. The chain recombines TRBV11-2 with TRBJ1-5; TRBD1 is a possible D gene (6 bases). The origin of this receptor is a woman in her thirties or forties in good health. Some clones in this sample may be carry-over from other donors' samples. Here the CDR3 reads CASSQGTSSNQPQHF. The DNA for the CDR3 is TGTGCCAGCAGCCAAGGGACATCCAGCAATCAGCCCCAGCATTTT. The whole variable domain, remainder taken from reference TRBV11-2 and TRBJ1-5, is EAGVAQSPRYKIIEKRQSVAFWCNPISGHATLYWYQQILGQGPKLLIQFQNNGVVDDSQLPKDRFSAERLKGVDSTLKIQPAKLEDSAVYLCASSQGTSSNQPQHFGDGTRLSIL.